The clone carrying this TCR beta chain was detected only a few times. Its antigen remains unknown. All of the isolated RNA was reverse transcribed, so expressed TCRB transcripts were sequenced. Assay used: immunoSEQ multiplex PCR; TCRdb lists only in-frame clones, some missing. The repertoire holds about 650,000 clones, with roughly 12% as singletons. The sample originates from a study of beta chain features in type 1 diabetes. CDR1 and CDR2 from the germline V gene are SGDLS and YYNGEE. The ends lost 0 bases at V and 0 bases at J; junction bases unmatched: 3. The CDR3 runs 16 residues. Study-wide points: Equally in patients and controls, PCR might preferentially amplify shorter templates. TCRB CDR3s were moderately but significantly shorter in Type 1 diabetes patients in all four CD4+ subsets. Naive, central memory and regulatory TCRB repertoires appeared more similar among patients than healthy donors. In cDNA sequencing, cells with high TCR expression could be over-represented.

Purity of each sorted population was above 95%. The TCR comes from a man aged 30 to 39 with type 1 diabetes. Sequences were obtained from naive CD4+ T cells from blood. This rearrangement joins TRBV9 to TRBJ1-3, with TRBD1 identical over 7 bases. The CDR3 loop is CASSVATGSSGNTIYF. CDR3 bases: TGTGCCAGCAGCGTAGCGACAGGGAGCTCTGGAAACACCATATATTTT.